This T cell receptor (beta chain) was identified during a study of shared clonotypes between healthy human individuals. As for this clone: Its antigen is still unknown.

The donors were all Caucasian adults (living in Nashville, Tennessee). Study outcomes and limitations: Sampling included only blood; tissue repertoires likely differ. Only a few donors were included, so the genetic and exposure-history diversity represented was limited.

Trimming took 2 bases from V and 8 from J; bases not matched to a gene: 7. Germline V lookup: CDR1 MNHEY, CDR2 SVGAGI. The CDR3 runs to 15 residues. Once extracted for a subset, genomic DNA was divided evenly among several immunoSEQ plates. Profiled with immunoSEQ multiplex PCR; TCRdb holds only in-frame clones, not every one. The repertoire holds 400,000 to 500,000 clones, with about 82% as singletons. Sample: PBMCs. The V and J genes are TRBV6-5 and TRBJ1-4, with 8 positions matching TRBD1. The TCR originated in a woman aged 35 to 49 in good health. Some clones in this sample may be carry-over from other donors' samples. The CDR3 nucleotides are TGTGCCAGCAGTTACGGCACAGGGGGATACGAAAAACTGTTTTTT. Its translation: CASSYGTGGYEKLFF.